Reported below is one TCR beta chain. Its antigen is still unknown. Study processing details: Without quality scores, immunoSEQ junctional reads could not be filtered like full-length reads. Some clones are missing from TCRdb's copy, which holds only in-frame ones; the method was immunoSEQ multiplex PCR. The DNA gave D and trimming, while V, J and clone size come from that table. The sample lists 1,500,000 or so clones, approximately 98.5% occurring once. The sample is drawn from a study of shared clonotypes between healthy human individuals. General study points: Rarefaction showed sorted-subset sequencing was incomplete despite large depth. Memory subsets generally showed lower estimated richness than naive subsets.

Trimming took off 2 bases at V and 0 bases at J, with 14 bases between the two ends. The germline CDR1 and CDR2 sequences are SGHVS and FQNEAQ. This CDR3 is built from 17 residues. Free of recent acute infections or vaccinations, the donors were healthy HIV-negative adults. The receptor's source is a man aged 25-40 years in good health. Sequencing was performed on naive CD4+ T cells sorted from blood. Subset given: CD45RA+ positively selected. The rearrangement uses TRBV7-8 and TRBJ1-5; possible D gene TRBD1, 5 bases. This chain's CDR3 is CASSLQAVTVSNQPQHF. The CDR3 DNA follows: TGTGCCAGCAGCTTACAGGCCGTGACAGTTAGCAATCAGCCCCAGCATTTT.